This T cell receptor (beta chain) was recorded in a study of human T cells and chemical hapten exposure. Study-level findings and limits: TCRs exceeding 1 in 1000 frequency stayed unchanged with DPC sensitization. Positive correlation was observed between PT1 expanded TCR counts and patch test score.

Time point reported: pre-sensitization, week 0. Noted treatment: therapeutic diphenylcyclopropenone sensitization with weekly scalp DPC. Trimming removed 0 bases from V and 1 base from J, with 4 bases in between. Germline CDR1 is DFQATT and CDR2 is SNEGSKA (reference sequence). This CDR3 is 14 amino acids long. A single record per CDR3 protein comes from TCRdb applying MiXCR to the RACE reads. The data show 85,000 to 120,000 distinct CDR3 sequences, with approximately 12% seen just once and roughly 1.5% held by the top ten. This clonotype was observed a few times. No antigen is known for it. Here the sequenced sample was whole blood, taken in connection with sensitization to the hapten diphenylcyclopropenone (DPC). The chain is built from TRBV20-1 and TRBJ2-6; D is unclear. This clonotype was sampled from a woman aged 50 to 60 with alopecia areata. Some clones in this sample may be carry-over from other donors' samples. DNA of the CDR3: TGCAGTGCTAGAGATCAGTCTGGGGCCAACGTCCTGACTTTC. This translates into CSARDQSGANVLTF.